This T cell receptor beta chain was profiled in a study of monozygotic twins with inflammatory bowel disease (dated by TCRdb to about 2019). Turning to the overall study: The complete study included 28 monozygotic twin pairs: 19 IBD-discordant Danish pairs and nine German pairs, of which four were IBD-concordant and five were IBD-discordant. Within discordant pairs, disease-associated traits were sought mainly by comparing IBD patients with their genetically identical healthy co-twins. Each individual had, on average, about 151 000 unique TCRalpha sequences and 181 000 unique TCRbeta sequences available for analysis. Points the paper makes about the study in general: No single strong signal or clonotype linked to IBD turned up in the results, so the idea that one exists was not supported. Background noise and inter-individual variability may have been introduced into the repertoires by the differing immunosuppressive treatments among patients. Distinction between different T cell subtypes could not be achieved in the analysis. IBD patients had lower TCRbeta repertoire diversity, measured by the inverse Simpson index, than their healthy co-twins. IBD patients shared fewer clonotypes with other individuals than healthy twins did, most markedly in patients showing signs of disease activity. Concordant and discordant twins showed no difference in repertoire similarity, possibly because of limited statistical power.

With respect to this clonotype: What antigen it recognizes has not been identified.

Libraries were prepared through 5' RACE. For each TCR library, 3,500 to 4,500 ng of total RNA was used. cDNA was synthesized with SMARTScribe reverse transcriptase in eight separate reactions per sample. Unique molecular identifiers containing a 6-nucleotide sample barcode were introduced through template switching during cDNA synthesis. TCRalpha and TCRbeta cDNA was amplified in two nested PCRs of 16 and 9 cycles, and bead purification was carried out after each PCR. Before amplification, the cDNA was treated with uracil DNA-glycosylase and purified using the QIAquick PCR purification kit. In the second PCR, Illumina TruSeq-compatible adapters and sample-specific barcodes were added. TapeStation and Qubit were used to check library quality and concentration, and around 4.7 ng of each library was pooled. The pooled libraries were sequenced with 2 x 100 bp reads and custom sequencing primers on an Illumina HiSeq2500 single-index Rapid Run. On the study's bioinformatics: MiGEC version 1.2.6 was used for UMI-based consensus assembly to correct PCR and sequencing errors. V(D)J alignment, clonotype assembly and CDR3 extraction were performed with MiXCR version 2.1.1. Gene usage, clonotype sharing and MAIT/NKT TCR abundance were normalised by analysing the top 1000, 10 000 and 20 000 clonotypes per sample. After downsampling to 27 000 UMIs, diversity was calculated as the inverse Simpson index using the vegan R package. Paired Mann-Whitney U tests were applied to discordant twin pairs, with Benjamini-Hochberg correction for multiple testing. Following reprocessing of the reads by TCRdb, the data hold one row per CDR3 protein sequence and no DNA is available. The V and J calls follow TCRdb's processing rather than the paper's. In this sample's table one finds about 160,000 distinct CDR3 sequences. The leading ten clones occupy approximately 7% of the sample.

From each donor, an approximately 2.5 ml peripheral blood sample was collected into PAXgene tubes and kept at -80 degrees C. Total RNA was isolated from whole blood with the PAXgene blood miRNA kit on an automated QIAcube, without T cell sorting. Peripheral blood from monozygotic twin pairs who were concordant or discordant for inflammatory bowel disease underwent deep TCRalpha and TCRbeta repertoire profiling using unique molecular barcoding. Smoking habits were recorded for all twin pairs, with individuals classified as current, former or never smokers. The sequence was collected from a human donor with ulcerative colitis or Crohn's disease, or a healthy co-twin of an affected twin (not recorded which). The sample consisted of blood.

CDR3 sequence: CASTDGTEAFF. The sequence links TRBV27 to TRBJ1-1. Its CDR3 holds 11 amino acids, cysteine through phenylalanine. No DNA is recorded. CDR1 and CDR2 are drawn from the germline V gene (reference sequence): MNHEY, SMNVEV.